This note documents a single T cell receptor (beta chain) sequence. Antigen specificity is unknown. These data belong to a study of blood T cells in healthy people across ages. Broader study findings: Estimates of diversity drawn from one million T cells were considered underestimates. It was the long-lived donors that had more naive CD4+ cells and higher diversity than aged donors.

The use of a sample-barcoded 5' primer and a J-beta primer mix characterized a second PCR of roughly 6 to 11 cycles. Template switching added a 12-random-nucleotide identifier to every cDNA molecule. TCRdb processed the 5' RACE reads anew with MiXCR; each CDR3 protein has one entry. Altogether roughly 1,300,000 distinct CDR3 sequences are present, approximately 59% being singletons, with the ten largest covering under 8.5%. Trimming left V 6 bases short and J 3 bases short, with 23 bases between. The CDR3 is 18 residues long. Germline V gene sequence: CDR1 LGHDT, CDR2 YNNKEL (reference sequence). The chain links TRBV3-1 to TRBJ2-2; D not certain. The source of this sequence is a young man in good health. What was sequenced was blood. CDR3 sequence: CASSSVTRKESDTGELFF. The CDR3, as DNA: TGTGCCAGCAGTTCCGTGACACGAAAGGAAAGTGACACCGGGGAGCTGTTTTTT.